This T cell receptor (beta chain) was recovered during a study of graft-versus-host responses after intestinal transplantation. Whole-study context: All recipients got anti-thymocyte globulin induction, then tacrolimus and steroids for approximately 3 years.

This clone has just one count. Its cognate antigen is unknown. Regarding the study as a whole: Early post-transplant HvG declines tracked with peak circulating GvH clone levels. GvH clonotypes were identified within recipient marrow, with a subset emerging first in ileum or blood.

CDR3 length: 14 residues. CDR1 SGHDN and CDR2 FVKESK come from the germline V gene. The assay was immunoSEQ multiplex PCR, and TCRdb's table has in-frame clones only and misses some. The table shows 80,000 to 100,000 clones, with 85% to 90% occurring only once. This TCR came from a human donor who received an intestinal transplant. The gene calls are TRBV14 and TRBJ2-5; TRBD1 matches 7 bases. The closer fit of TRBJ2-7 to the DNA end suggests the J call may be wrong. The source material was unstimulated CD4+ T cells sorted from spleen or lymph node cells, sampled before intestinal transplant. The CDR3 loop is CASSQGQGASEQYF. Written as DNA, the CDR3 is TGTGCCAGCAGCCAAGGACAGGGAGCCTCCGAGCAGTACTTC.